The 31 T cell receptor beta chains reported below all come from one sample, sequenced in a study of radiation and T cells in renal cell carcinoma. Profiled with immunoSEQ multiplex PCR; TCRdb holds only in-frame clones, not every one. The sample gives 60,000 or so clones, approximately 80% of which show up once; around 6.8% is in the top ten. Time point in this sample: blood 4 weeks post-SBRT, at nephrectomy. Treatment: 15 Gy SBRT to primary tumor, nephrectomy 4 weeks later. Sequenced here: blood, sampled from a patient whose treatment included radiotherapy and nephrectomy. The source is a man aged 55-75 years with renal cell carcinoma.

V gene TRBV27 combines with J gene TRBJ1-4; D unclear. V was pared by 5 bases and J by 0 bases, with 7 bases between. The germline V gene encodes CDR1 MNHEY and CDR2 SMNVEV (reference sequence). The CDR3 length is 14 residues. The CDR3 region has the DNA TGTGCCAGCAGTCGTCAAACAACTAATGAAAAACTGTTTTTT. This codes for CASSRQTTNEKLFF.

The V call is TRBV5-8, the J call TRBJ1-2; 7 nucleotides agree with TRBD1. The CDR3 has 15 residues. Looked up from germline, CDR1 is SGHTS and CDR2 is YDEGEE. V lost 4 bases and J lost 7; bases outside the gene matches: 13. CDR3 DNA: TGTGCCAGCAGCGGCCCGGACAGGTGGGGGTCTGGCTACACCTTC. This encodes CASSGPDRWGSGYTF.

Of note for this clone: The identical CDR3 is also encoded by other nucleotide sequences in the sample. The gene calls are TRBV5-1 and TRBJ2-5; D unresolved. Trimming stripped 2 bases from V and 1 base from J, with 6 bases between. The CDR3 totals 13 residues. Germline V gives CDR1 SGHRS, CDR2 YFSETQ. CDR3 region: CASSLVGQETQYF. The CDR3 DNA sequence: TGCGCCAGCAGCTTAGTAGGCCAAGAGACCCAGTACTTC.

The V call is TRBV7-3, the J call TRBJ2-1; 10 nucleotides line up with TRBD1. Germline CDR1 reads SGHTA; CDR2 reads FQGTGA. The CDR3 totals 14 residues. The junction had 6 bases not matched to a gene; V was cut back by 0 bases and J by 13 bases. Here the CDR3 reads CASSLTRGQGKQFF. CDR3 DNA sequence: TGTGCCAGCAGCTTAACTCGGGGACAGGGGAAACAGTTCTTC.

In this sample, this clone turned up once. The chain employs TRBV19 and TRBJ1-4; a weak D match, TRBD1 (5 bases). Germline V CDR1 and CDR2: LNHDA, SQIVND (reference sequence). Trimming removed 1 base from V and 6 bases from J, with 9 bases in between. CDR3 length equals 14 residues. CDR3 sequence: CASSIGGGHEKLFF. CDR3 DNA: TGTGCCAGTAGTATAGGGGGGGGACATGAAAAACTGTTTTTT.

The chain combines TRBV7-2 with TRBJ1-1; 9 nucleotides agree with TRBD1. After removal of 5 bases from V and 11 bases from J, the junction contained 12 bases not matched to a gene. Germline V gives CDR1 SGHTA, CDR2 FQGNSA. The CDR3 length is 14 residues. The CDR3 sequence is CASSTTGGYSSAFF. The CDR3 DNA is TGTGCCAGCAGCACGACAGGGGGGTATTCGAGCGCTTTCTTT.

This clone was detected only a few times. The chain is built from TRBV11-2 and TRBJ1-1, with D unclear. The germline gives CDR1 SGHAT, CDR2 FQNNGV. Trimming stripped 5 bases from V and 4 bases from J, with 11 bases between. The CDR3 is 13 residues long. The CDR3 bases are TGTGCCAGCAGCAGTGGGCTGGGCACTGAAGCTTTCTTT. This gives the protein CASSSGLGTEAFF.

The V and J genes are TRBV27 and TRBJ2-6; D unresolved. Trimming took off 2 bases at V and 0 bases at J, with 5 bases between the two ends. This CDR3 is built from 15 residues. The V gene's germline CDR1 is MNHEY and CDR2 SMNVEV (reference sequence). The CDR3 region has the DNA TGTGCCAGCAGTTTAGATAACTCTGGGGCCAACGTCCTGACTTTC. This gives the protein CASSLDNSGANVLTF. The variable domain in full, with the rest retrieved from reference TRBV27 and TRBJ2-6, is EAQVTQNPRYLITVTGKKLTVTCSQNMNHEYMSWYRQDPGLGLRQIYYSMNVEVTDKGDVPEGYKVSRKEKRNFPLILESPSPNQTSLYFCASSLDNSGANVLTFGAGSRLTVL.

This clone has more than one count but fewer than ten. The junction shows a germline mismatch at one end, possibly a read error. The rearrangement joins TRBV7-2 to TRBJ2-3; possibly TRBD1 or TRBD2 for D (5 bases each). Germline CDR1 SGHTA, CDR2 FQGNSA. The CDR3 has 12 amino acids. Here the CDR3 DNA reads TGTGCCAGCAGCTTAGCTTCGGGACGGCTGACCTTT. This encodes CASSLASGRLTF.

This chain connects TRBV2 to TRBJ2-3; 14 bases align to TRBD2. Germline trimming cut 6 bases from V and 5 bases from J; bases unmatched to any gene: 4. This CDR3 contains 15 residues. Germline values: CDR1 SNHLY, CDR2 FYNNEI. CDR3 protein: CASSPTSGGVDTQYF. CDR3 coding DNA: TGTGCCAGCAGCCCGACTAGCGGGGGGGTAGATACGCAGTATTTT.

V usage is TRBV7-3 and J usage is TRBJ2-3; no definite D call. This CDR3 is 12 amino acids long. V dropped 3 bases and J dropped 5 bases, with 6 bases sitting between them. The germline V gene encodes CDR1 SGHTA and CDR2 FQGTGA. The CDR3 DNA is TGTGCCAGCAGCTTTTCCGGAGATACGCAGTATTTT. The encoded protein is CASSFSGDTQYF.

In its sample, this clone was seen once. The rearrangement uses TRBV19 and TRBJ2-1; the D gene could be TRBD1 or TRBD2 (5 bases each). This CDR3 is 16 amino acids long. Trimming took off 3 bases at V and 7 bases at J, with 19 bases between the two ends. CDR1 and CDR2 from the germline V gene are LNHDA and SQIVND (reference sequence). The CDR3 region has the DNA TGTGCCAGTAGTATTCTGTGGGGGAGACGCGAAAATGAGCAGTTCTTC. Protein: CASSILWGRRENEQFF.

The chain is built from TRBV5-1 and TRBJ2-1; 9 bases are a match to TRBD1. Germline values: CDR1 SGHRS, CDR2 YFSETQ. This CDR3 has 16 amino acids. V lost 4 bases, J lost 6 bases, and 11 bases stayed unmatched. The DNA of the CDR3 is TGCGCCAGCAGCCCCCAGACAGGGGGGTTGATCAATGAGCAGTTCTTC. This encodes CASSPQTGGLINEQFF.

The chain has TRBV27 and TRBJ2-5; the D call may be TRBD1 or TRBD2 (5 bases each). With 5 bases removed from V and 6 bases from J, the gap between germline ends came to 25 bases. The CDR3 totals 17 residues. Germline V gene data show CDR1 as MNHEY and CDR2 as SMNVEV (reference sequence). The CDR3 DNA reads TGTGCCAGCAGTCCCCAAAACTTCGGGGCCTGGCCCAAGACCCAGTACTTC. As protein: CASSPQNFGAWPKTQYF.

The DNA of the CDR3 is TGCGCCAGCAGTCCTCACGGACAGGGAGGCCAAGAGACCCAGTACTTC. It encodes CASSPHGQGGQETQYF. V is TRBV4-1 and J is TRBJ2-5, with 8 bases fitting TRBD1. Looked up from germline, CDR1 is MGHRA and CDR2 is YSYEKL. The J segment lost 1 base and the V segment lost 6 bases, leaving 10 bases of the junction unmatched. CDR3 length equals 16 residues.

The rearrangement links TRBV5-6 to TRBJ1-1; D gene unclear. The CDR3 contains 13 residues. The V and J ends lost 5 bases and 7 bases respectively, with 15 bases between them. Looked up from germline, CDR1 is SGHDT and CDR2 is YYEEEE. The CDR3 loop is CASRLPGGLEAFF. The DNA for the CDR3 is TGTGCCAGCAGACTCCCCGGAGGACTTGAAGCTTTCTTT.

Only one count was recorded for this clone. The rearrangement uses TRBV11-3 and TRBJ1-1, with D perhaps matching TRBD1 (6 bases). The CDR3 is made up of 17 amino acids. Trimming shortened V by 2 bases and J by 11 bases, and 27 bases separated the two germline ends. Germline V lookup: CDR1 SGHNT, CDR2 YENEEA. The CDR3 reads CASSLWGTIRGGVEAFF. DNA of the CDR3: TGTGCCAGCAGCTTATGGGGAACGATCAGGGGAGGAGTGGAGGCTTTCTTT.

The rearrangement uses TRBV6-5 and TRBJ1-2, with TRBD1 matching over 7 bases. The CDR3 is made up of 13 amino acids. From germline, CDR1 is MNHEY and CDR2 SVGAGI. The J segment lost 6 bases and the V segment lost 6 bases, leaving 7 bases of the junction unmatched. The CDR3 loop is CASSDREKNGYTF. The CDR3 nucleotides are TGTGCCAGCAGCGACAGGGAAAAGAATGGCTACACCTTC.

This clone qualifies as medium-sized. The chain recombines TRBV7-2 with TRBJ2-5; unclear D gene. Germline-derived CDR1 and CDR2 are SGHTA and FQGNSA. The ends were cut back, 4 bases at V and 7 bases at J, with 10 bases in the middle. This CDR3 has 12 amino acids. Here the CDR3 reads CASSSITWTQYF. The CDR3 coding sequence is TGTGCCAGCAGCTCCATCACGTGGACCCAGTACTTC. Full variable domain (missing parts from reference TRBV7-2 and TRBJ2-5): GAGVSQSPSNKVTEKGKDVELRCDPISGHTALYWYRQSLGQGLEFLIYFQGNSAPDKSGLPSDRFSAERTGGSVSTLTIQRTQQEDSAVYLCASSSITWTQYFGPGTRLLVL.

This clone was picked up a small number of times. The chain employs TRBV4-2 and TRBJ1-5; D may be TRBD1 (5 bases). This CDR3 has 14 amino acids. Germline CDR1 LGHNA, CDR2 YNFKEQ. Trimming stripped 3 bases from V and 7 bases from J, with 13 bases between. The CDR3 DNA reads TGTGCCAGCAGCCAGGACCCGGGGGAGCAGCCCCAGCATTTT. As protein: CASSQDPGEQPQHF.

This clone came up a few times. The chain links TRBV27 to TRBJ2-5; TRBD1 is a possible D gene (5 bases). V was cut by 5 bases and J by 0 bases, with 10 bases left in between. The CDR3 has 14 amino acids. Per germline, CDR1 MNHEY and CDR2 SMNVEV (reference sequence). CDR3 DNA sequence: TGTGCCAGCAGTCGGGCAGGGTACCAAGAGACCCAGTACTTC. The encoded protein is CASSRAGYQETQYF.

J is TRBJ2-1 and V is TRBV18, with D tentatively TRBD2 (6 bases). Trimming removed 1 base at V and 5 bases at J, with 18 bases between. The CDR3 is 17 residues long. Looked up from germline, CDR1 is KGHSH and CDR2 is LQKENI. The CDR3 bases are TGTGCCAGCTCACCACGGAGCCCGCGGCGGGACGACAATGAGCAGTTCTTC. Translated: CASSPRSPRRDDNEQFF.

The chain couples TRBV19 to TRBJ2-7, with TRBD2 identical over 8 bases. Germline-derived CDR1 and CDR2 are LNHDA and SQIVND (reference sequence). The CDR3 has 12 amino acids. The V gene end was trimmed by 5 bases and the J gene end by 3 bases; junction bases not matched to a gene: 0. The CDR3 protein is CASSAGGYEQYF. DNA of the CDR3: TGTGCCAGTAGTGCGGGGGGCTACGAGCAGTACTTC.

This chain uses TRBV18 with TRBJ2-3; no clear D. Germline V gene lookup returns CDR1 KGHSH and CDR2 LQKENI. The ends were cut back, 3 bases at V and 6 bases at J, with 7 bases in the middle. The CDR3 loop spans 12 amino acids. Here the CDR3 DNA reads TGTGCCAGCTCACCCCGCGAGGATACGCAGTATTTT. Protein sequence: CASSPREDTQYF.

The CDR3 reads CASSYSSQHEQYF. CDR3 in DNA: TGTGCCAGCAGCTATTCTTCCCAGCACGAGCAGTACTTC. The chain has TRBV11-3 and TRBJ2-7; no firm D call. V dropped 4 bases and J dropped 5 bases, with 12 bases sitting between them. The CDR3 extends over 13 amino acids. CDR1 and CDR2 (germline): SGHNT, YENEEA.

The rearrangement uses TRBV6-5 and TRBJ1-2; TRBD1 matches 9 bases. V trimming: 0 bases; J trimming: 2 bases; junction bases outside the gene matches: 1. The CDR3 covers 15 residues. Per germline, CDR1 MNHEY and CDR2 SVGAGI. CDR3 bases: TGTGCCAGCAGTTACTCGGGGACAGGGAACTATGGCTACACCTTC. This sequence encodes CASSYSGTGNYGYTF.

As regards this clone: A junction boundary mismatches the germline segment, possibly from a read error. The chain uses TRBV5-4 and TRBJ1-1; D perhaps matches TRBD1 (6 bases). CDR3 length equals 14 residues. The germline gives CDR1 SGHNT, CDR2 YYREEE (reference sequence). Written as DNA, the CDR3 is TGCGCCAGCAGCCAAGTCGGGGGCGTGACTGAAGCTTTCTTT. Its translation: CASSQVGGVTEAFF.

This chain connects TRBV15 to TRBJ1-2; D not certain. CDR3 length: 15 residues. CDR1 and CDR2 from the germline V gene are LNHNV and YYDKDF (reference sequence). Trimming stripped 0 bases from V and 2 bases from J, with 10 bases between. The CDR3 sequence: CATSRDLGLNYGYTF. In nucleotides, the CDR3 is TGTGCCACCAGCAGAGATCTAGGACTGAACTATGGCTACACCTTC.

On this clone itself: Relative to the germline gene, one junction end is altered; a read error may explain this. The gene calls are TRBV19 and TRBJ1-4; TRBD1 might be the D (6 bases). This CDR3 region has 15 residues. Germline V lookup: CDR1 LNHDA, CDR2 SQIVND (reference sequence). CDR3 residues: CASSSLGGRNGKLFF. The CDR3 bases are TGTGCCAGTAGTTCCCTCGGGGGGCGGAATGGAAAACTGTTTTTT. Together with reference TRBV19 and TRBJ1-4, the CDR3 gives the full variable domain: DGGITQSPKYLFRKEGQNVTLSCEQNLNHDAMYWYRQDPGQGLRLIYYSQIVNDFQKGDIAEGYSVSREKKESFPLTVTSAQKNPTAFYLCASSSLGGRNGKLFFGSGTQLSVL.

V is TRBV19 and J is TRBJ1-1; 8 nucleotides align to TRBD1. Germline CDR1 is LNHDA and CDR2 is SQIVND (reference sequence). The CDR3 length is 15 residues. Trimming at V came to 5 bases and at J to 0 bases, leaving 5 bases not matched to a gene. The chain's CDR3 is CASSYLGQVNTEAFF. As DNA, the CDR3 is TGTGCCAGTAGTTATCTGGGACAGGTGAACACTGAAGCTTTCTTT.

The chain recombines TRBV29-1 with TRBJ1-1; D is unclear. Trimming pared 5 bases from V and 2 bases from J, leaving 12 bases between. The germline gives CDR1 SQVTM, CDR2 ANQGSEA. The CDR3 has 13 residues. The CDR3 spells CSVIPDINTEAFF. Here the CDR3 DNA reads TGCAGCGTTATACCCGACATTAACACTGAAGCTTTCTTT.